Many counts were recorded for the clone carrying this TCR beta chain. Its matching antigen is unknown. Assembly of TCR beta libraries relied on iRepertoire HTBI primers together with Arm-PCR of CDR3 regions. TCRdb passed the multiplex PCR reads through MiXCR, listing each CDR3 protein once. Altogether roughly 320,000 distinct CDR3 sequences are present, 15% to 20% being singletons, with the ten largest covering 25% to 30%. This sample is part of a study of regulatory T cells in long-lasting Graves disease. Time point meaning: newly diagnosed GD, antithyroid drugs for less than 3 months. RNA isolated from PBMCs was used to make the TCR library. General study points: Persistent cases of Graves' showed reduced TCR diversity relative to newly diagnosed patients.

The CDR3 loop spans 15 amino acids. The germline CDR1 and CDR2 sequences are ENHRY and SYGVKD. Losses at the gene ends were 6 bases for V and 1 base for J; bases not matched to a gene: 7. This sample was shared with a second study, whose subject was T cells in Graves' hyperthyroidism and ophthalmopathy. This second report adds: Based on clinical symptoms, serum thyroxine and TRAb, thyroid ultrasound and orbital computed tomography, diagnoses were reached. First-round RT-PCR of the TCR CDR3 relied on the HTBI primer set. Expanded thyroid clonotypes (above 0.001) were mostly also found in blood.

The sequencing here drew on peripheral blood mononuclear cells (PBMCs), taken at new diagnosis, from a patient treated with antithyroid drugs. The genes are TRBV10-3 and TRBJ2-7; TRBD2 matches 9 bases. This receptor was identified in a man aged 35 to 55 with Graves disease. The CDR3 region has the DNA TGTGCCATCAGAGAGGAGCGGGGGGTGTCCTACGAGCAGTACTTC. It encodes CAIREERGVSYEQYF.